Below are 10 T cell receptor beta chains sequenced from a single sample in a study of spatial heterogeneity in lung cancer. MiXCR, run by TCRdb on the 5' RACE reads, gives a single entry per CDR3 protein. There are roughly 48,000 distinct CDR3 sequences in the sample; 10% to 15% occur only once, and approximately 40% lies in the top ten. The time point was: sample taken at primary tumor resection. No cells were sorted before sequencing. The whole RNA sequenced was extracted from tumor, nontumor lung or frozen PBMC. Here the sequenced sample was PBMCs, taken at surgery. Every receptor here comes from a female donor with early-stage non-small cell lung cancer.

This sequence joins TRBV28 and TRBJ2-5; D is unresolved. V lost 4 bases, J lost 5 bases, and 8 bases lay in between. This CDR3 is 12 amino acids long. CDR1 is MDHEN and CDR2 is SYDVKM in the germline V gene. The CDR3 DNA reads TGTGCCAGCAGTTCAGTAGGGGAGACCCAGTACTTC. Translated, it gives CASSSVGETQYF.

The chain is built from TRBV28 and TRBJ1-4; tentative D call: TRBD1 (5 bases). The V end was cut by 4 bases, the J end by 6 bases, with 15 bases between. The CDR3 extends over 15 amino acids. The germline gives CDR1 MDHEN, CDR2 SYDVKM. Here the CDR3 reads CASSYGQIGDEKLFF. Here the CDR3 DNA reads TGTGCCAGCAGTTACGGACAAATCGGAGATGAAAAACTGTTTTTT. Using reference TRBV28 and TRBJ1-4 for the parts outside the CDR3, the full variable domain is DVKVTQSSRYLVKRTGEKVFLECVQDMDHENMFWYRQDPGLGLRLIYFSYDVKMKEKGDIPEGYSVSREKKERFSLILESASTNQTSMYLCASSYGQIGDEKLFFGSGTQLSVL.

This clonotype was observed a single time. The CDR3 region is CASSLEVSSYEQYF. The CDR3 region has the DNA TGCGCCAGCAGCTTGGAGGTGAGCTCCTACGAGCAGTACTTC. The chain is built from TRBV5-1 and TRBJ2-7; no firm D call. The CDR3 is 14 residues long. V shed 0 bases and J shed 0 bases, with 7 bases lying between them. CDR1 and CDR2 (germline): SGHRS, YFSETQ. The full variable domain, rest sourced from reference TRBV5-1 and TRBJ2-7, is KAGVTQTPRYLIKTRGQQVTLSCSPISGHRSVSWYQQTPGQGLQFLFEYFSETQRNKGNFPGRFSGRQFSNSRSEMNVSTLELGDSALYLCASSLEVSSYEQYFGPGTRLTVT.

This clonotype was seen repeatedly, ten times or more. This chain joins TRBV20-1 and TRBJ2-4; possible D gene TRBD1, 8 bases. Germline V CDR1 and CDR2: DFQATT, SNEGSKA (reference sequence). Trimming stripped 6 bases from V and 8 bases from J, with 26 bases between. This CDR3 contains 16 residues. CDR3 sequence (DNA): TGCAGTGCAAGACGCGACGGACAGGGAGGGCGCGACATTCAGTACTTC. Translating it yields CSARRDGQGGRDIQYF.

Judged by abundance, this clonotype is medium-sized (0.01 to 0.1%). The rearrangement links TRBV20-1 to TRBJ2-3; 10 bases agree with TRBD2. Germline trimming cut 4 bases from V and 6 bases from J; bases unmatched to any gene: 10. The CDR3 consists of 15 residues. Germline lookup yields CDR1 DFQATT and CDR2 SNEGSKA (reference sequence). The CDR3 DNA reads as TGCAGTGCTACTAACCCGGGACTAGCGAAGGATACGCAGTATTTT. Translating it yields CSATNPGLAKDTQYF.

This chain connects TRBV19 to TRBJ1-5, with D perhaps TRBD1 (5 bases). The germline V gene encodes CDR1 LNHDA and CDR2 SQIVND (reference sequence). This CDR3 contains 13 residues. V lost 5 bases, J lost 15 bases, and 20 bases lay in between. CDR3 protein: CASSDRNRQFLHF. The CDR3 DNA follows: TGTGCCAGTAGTGACCGCAACAGGCAGTTCCTGCATTTT.

The chain has TRBV6-6 and TRBJ2-3; 10 bases match TRBD2. This CDR3 has 16 amino acids. Germline V gene data show CDR1 as MNHNY and CDR2 as SVGAGI (reference sequence). Unmatched junction bases numbered 4, after V lost 4 bases and J lost 0 bases. The CDR3 is CASSLGLASSTDTQYF. The CDR3 region has the DNA TGTGCCAGCAGTTTGGGACTAGCGAGTAGCACAGATACGCAGTATTTT.

The chain joins TRBV28 to TRBJ1-5; no clear D gene. Germline CDR1 is MDHEN and CDR2 is SYDVKM. Trimming pared 5 bases from V and 2 bases from J, leaving 13 bases between. This CDR3 is built from 15 residues. CDR3 nucleotide sequence: TGTGCCAGCAGTCCACTAGGCGCCCGCAATCAGCCCCAGCATTTT. It translates to CASSPLGARNQPQHF.

V usage is TRBV5-1 and J usage is TRBJ2-3; TRBD2 matches at 8 bases. The CDR3 covers 17 residues. Germline lookup yields CDR1 SGHRS and CDR2 YFSETQ. The V and J ends lost 2 bases and 1 base, in that order; junction bases with no gene match: 9. The chain's CDR3 is CASSLKSSGGRTDTQYF. The CDR3 region has the DNA TGCGCCAGCAGCTTAAAATCCAGCGGGGGCCGCACAGATACGCAGTATTTT.

The CDR3 nucleotides are TGCGCCAGCACCCTCGGACAGACTAACTATGGCTACACCTTC. Translated: CASTLGQTNYGYTF. The chain uses TRBV5-1 and TRBJ1-2; D may be TRBD1 (6 bases). CDR1 and CDR2 from the germline V gene are SGHRS and YFSETQ. The CDR3 consists of 14 residues. Deletions cut 6 bases from V and 0 bases from J, with 12 bases between. The complete variable domain, with remaining parts taken from reference TRBV5-1 and TRBJ1-2, reads KAGVTQTPRYLIKTRGQQVTLSCSPISGHRSVSWYQQTPGQGLQFLFEYFSETQRNKGNFPGRFSGRQFSNSRSEMNVSTLELGDSALYLCASTLGQTNYGYTFGSGTRLTVV.